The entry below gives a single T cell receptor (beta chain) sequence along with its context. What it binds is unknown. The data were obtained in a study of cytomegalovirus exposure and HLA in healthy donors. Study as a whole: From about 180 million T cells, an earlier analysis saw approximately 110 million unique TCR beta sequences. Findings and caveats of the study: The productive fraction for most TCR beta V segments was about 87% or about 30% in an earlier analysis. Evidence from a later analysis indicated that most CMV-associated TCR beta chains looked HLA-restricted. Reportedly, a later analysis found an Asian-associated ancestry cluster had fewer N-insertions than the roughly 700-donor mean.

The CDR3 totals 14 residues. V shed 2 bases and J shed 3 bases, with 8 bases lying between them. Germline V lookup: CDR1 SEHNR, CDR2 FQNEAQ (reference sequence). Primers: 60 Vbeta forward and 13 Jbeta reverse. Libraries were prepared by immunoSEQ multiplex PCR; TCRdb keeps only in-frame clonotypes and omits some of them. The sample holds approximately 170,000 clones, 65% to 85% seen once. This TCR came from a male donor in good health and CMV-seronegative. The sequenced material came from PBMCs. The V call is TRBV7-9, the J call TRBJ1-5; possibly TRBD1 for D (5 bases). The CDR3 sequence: CASSLPGINQPQHF. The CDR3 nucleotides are TGTGCCAGCAGCTTACCAGGGATCAATCAGCCCCAGCATTTT.